The source of this T cell receptor (beta chain) is a study of PD-L1 blockade in urothelial cancer. Study context: Male patients with bladder-origin urothelial cancer numbered about 90% of the 29. Patients had been given 0 to 3 earlier chemotherapy regimens.

Trimming pared 6 bases from V and 7 bases from J, leaving 16 bases between. In germline, CDR1 is MNHNY, CDR2 SVGAGI (reference sequence). The CDR3 length is 13 residues. A single count supports this clone. Sequencing used immunoSEQ multiplex PCR; TCRdb keeps in-frame clones, though not all of them. This sample yields approximately 100,000 clones, of which approximately 85% are seen a single time; 2% to 2.5% belongs to the top ten. Patients in the study were battling locally advanced or metastatic urothelial carcinoma. A total of 1 to 8 samples per patient were collected pretreatment and on-treatment. The source was PBMCs, collected around atezolizumab (anti-PD-L1) treatment. The rearrangement joins TRBV6-6 to TRBJ2-7; D possibly corresponds to TRBD2 (5 bases). This receptor was identified in a man aged 50 or older with urothelial cancer. The CDR3 DNA sequence: TGTGCCAGCAGCCTGGACCCTACGGGAGAGCAGTACTTC. This translates into CASSLDPTGEQYF.